This is a list of T cell receptor beta chains from one sample in a study of graft-versus-host responses after intestinal transplantation. Produced via immunoSEQ multiplex PCR; TCRdb's table is partial and in-frame only. The sample shows 35,000 to 55,000 clones, over 80% of them seen only once. Sequenced material: PBMCs, taken 750 to 800 days after a first intestinal transplant, on the day of a second. Source of these receptors: a human patient who received an intestinal transplant, so some T cells may come from the graft donor. Each CDR3 is given with its conserved first and last residue. Fields, in order: CDR3 length, D gene, clone size, V gene, J gene, CDR3 DNA, CDR3 protein. The D gene is left open where the match is weak. Not every row has a clone size; where given, it reads once, few, many or a size class.

15,.,.,TRBV5-1,TRBJ2-1,TGCGCCAGCAGCTTGGGGGGGCTACCTACTCCTGAGCAGTTCTTC,CASSLGGLPTPEQFF
15,TRBD2,.,TRBV6-1,TRBJ2-1,TGTGCCAGCAGTACCGGGACTAGCGGGAGGAATGAGCAGTTCTTC,CASSTGTSGRNEQFF
15,TRBD2,.,TRBV5-1,TRBJ2-2,TGCGCCAGCAGCTTGGTAGGACTAGCGTCCGGGGAGCTGTTTTTT,CASSLVGLASGELFF
14,TRBD2,.,TRBV5-1,TRBJ2-5,TGCGCCAGCAGCCCACTAGCGGGAGCAGAGACCCAGTACTTC,CASSPLAGAETQYF
14,TRBD2,.,TRBV9,TRBJ2-3,TGTGCCAGCAGCGTTGGGCTAGCGGGAGATACGCAGTATTTT,CASSVGLAGDTQYF
10,.,.,TRBV5-1,TRBJ2-5,TGCGCCAGCAGCGGGGAGACCCAGTACTTC,CASSGETQYF
15,TRBD2,.,TRBV6-5,TRBJ2-1,TGTGCCAGCCGAGACGGGGCGGGAGGGTACAATGAGCAGTTCTTC,CASRDGAGGYNEQFF
14,.,.,TRBV6-5,TRBJ1-3,TGTGCCAGCAGTGAGGGCAGCTCTGGAAACACCATATATTTT,CASSEGSSGNTIYF
17,.,.,TRBV7-9,TRBJ1-1,TGTGCCAGCAGCTCCCGCCCGGGACGTTTCATGAACACTGAAGCTTTCTTT,CASSSRPGRFMNTEAFF
14,.,.,TRBV5-1,TRBJ2-7,TGCGCCAGCAGCACCGGGACTTCTTCACCCGAGCAGTACTTC,CASSTGTSSPEQYF
15,.,.,TRBV13,TRBJ2-6,TGTGCCAGCAGCAACAACAGGGTGGGGGCCAACGTCCTGACTTTC,CASSNNRVGANVLTF
14,TRBD1,.,TRBV19,TRBJ2-7,TGTGCCAGTAGTAACGCAGGGGGCTCCTACGAGCAGTACTTC,CASSNAGGSYEQYF
13,.,.,TRBV5-6,TRBJ1-5,TGTGCCAGCAGCTTGCGTCAGACTCAGCCCCAGCATTTT,CASSLRQTQPQHF
16,TRBD2,.,TRBV5-6,TRBJ2-1,TGTGCCAGCAGCTTGGCACTAGCGGGTTCCTACAATGAGCAGTTCTTC,CASSLALAGSYNEQFF
16,.,.,TRBV21-1,TRBJ2-5,TGTGCCAGCAGCAAAGTCAGAGGCCAAAAAAAGGAGACCCAGTACTTC,CASSKVRGQKKETQYF
14,TRBD1,.,TRBV6-5,TRBJ1-1,TGTGCCAGCAGAAAAGACAGGGGGAACACTGAAGCTTTCTTT,CASRKDRGNTEAFF
13,.,.,TRBV11-3,TRBJ1-2,TGTGCCAGCAGCTGTGCAGGGTCCTATGGCTACACCTTC,CASSCAGSYGYTF
15,TRBD2,.,TRBV14,TRBJ2-7,TGTGCCAGCAGCCATTTGACTAGCGGGAGCCACGAGCAGTACTTC,CASSHLTSGSHEQYF
13,.,.,TRBV7-3,TRBJ2-5,TGTGCCAGCAGCTACGGCCCGGCAGAGACCCAGTACTTC,CASSYGPAETQYF
18,TRBD2,.,TRBV19,TRBJ2-3,TGTGCCAGTAGTCTCGGGACTAGCGGGATTCGGGTCACAGATACGCAGTATTTT,CASSLGTSGIRVTDTQYF
19,.,.,TRBV12-2,TRBJ2-1,TGTGCAAGTCGCTTAGCGAATGTGGGACTAGCGGCCGGTTACAATGAGCAGTTCTTC,CASRLANVGLAAGYNEQFF
16,.,.,TRBV28,TRBJ2-4,TGTGCCAGCAGTTTGGCTGCCGGGTTAGCCAAAAACATTCAGTACTTC,CASSLAAGLAKNIQYF
19,.,.,TRBV27,TRBJ2-2,TGTGCCAGCAGTACGATCAAGGGGGTCGGGACAAAAAACACCGGGGAGCTGTTTTTT,CASSTIKGVGTKNTGELFF
15,.,.,TRBV27,TRBJ2-7,TGTGCCAGCAGTTTAGGGCCCTTCGGGTCCTACGAGCAGTACTTC,CASSLGPFGSYEQYF
14,.,.,TRBV19,TRBJ2-7,TGTGCCAGTAAGTGGGACTTCGTAAGTCATGAGCAGTACTTC,CASKWDFVSHEQYF
15,.,.,TRBV7-2,TRBJ1-5,TGTGCCAGCAGCTTAGTCCGGGGTCCTCCCCAGCCCCAGCATTTT,CASSLVRGPPQPQHF
16,.,.,TRBV27,TRBJ2-3,TGTGCCAGCAGTTTTGGGGCCGTCGGGGGCACAGATACGCAGTATTTT,CASSFGAVGGTDTQYF
18,.,.,TRBV4-1,TRBJ1-6,TGCGCCAGCAGCCTAATTATCCCCGGGACAAGACTTAATTCACCCCTCCACTTT,CASSLIIPGTRLNSPLHF
14,.,.,TRBV23-1,TRBJ2-1,TGCGCCAGCAGTCGAGGGAGCTCCTACAATGAGCAGTTCTTC,CASSRGSSYNEQFF
14,.,.,TRBV27,TRBJ2-1,TGTGCCAGCAGTTTAAGTGGGGCTGTTAATGAGCAGTTCTTC,CASSLSGAVNEQFF
13,TRBD1,once,TRBV7-9,TRBJ2-1,TGTGCCAGCAGCGTGGGACAGTACAATGAGCAGTTCTTC,CASSVGQYNEQFF
20,.,.,TRBV28,TRBJ2-1,TGTGCCAGCAGTTTATGGTACGAGCGAGAATCGACGGTAGTCGGGAATGAGCAGTTCTTC,CASSLWYERESTVVGNEQFF
16,.,.,TRBV5-1,TRBJ1-3,TGCGCCAGCAGCCCACTATCCTCCCTCTCTGGAAACACCATATATTTT,CASSPLSSLSGNTIYF
14,TRBD1,.,TRBV5-1,TRBJ1-4,TGCGCCAGCAGCTTCCAGGACAGGACTGAAAAACTGTTTTTT,CASSFQDRTEKLFF
15,TRBD1,once,TRBV6-5,TRBJ1-6,TGTGCCAGCAGTTACACAGGGGGCAGGGATTCACCCCTCCACTTT,CASSYTGGRDSPLHF
14,TRBD1,.,TRBV6-1,TRBJ2-1,TGTGCCAGCAGGTCAAGACAGGGAAGGGTTGAGCAGTTCTTC,CASRSRQGRVEQFF
15,.,.,TRBV6-5,TRBJ1-5,TGTGCCAGCAGACCCGGGGAGGGACGAAATCAGCCCCAGCATTTT,CASRPGEGRNQPQHF
16,.,.,TRBV18,TRBJ1-5,TGTGCCAGCTCACGCTCAGGACAGACCTCAGGACAGCCCCAGCATTTT,CASSRSGQTSGQPQHF
16,TRBD1,.,TRBV4-2,TRBJ2-1,TGTGCCAGCAGCCTACAACCGGGACAGGGGGCGCAGGAGCAGTTCTTC,CASSLQPGQGAQEQFF
12,.,.,TRBV7-9,TRBJ1-2,TGTGCCAGCAGCAGGGGAACCTATGGCTACACCTTC,CASSRGTYGYTF
11,.,.,TRBV5-6,TRBJ2-5,TGTGCCAGCACCCGGGGGGAGACCCAGTACTTC,CASTRGETQYF
14,.,.,TRBV30,TRBJ2-3,TGTGCCTGGACCCAGGGGGGGGAAGCAGATACGCAGTATTTT,CAWTQGGEADTQYF
16,.,.,TRBV5-4,TRBJ2-2,TGTGCCAGCAGCTTGACCCCTCTAGATTACACCGGGGAGCTGTTTTTT,CASSLTPLDYTGELFF
15,TRBD2,once,TRBV5-6,TRBJ2-3,TGTGCCAGCAGCTGGGGTCTAGCGGGAGGAGATACGCAGTATTTT,CASSWGLAGGDTQYF